The 27 T cell receptor beta chains below come from one sample, sequenced in a study of blood T cell repertoires in COVID-19. Measured with immunoSEQ multiplex PCR; TCRdb has only the in-frame clones, and not every one. Of around 320,000 clones listed, around 90% are singletons. Sequences were obtained from peripheral blood. The receptors were gathered from a man aged 18 to 30 with active or convalescent COVID-19.

The gene calls are TRBV7-8 and TRBJ2-5, with 10 bases matching TRBD2. The V segment lost 5 bases and the J segment 4 bases; nucleotides outside the gene matches: 7. CDR1 SGHVS and CDR2 FQNEAQ come from the germline V gene. This CDR3 contains 15 residues. The CDR3, as DNA: TGTGCCAGCAGCCTACTGAGCGGGGGGGGAGAGACCCAGTACTTC. Amino acids: CASSLLSGGGETQYF.

This chain uses TRBV6-5 with TRBJ2-5; 10 nucleotides match TRBD1. Germline CDR1 is MNHEY and CDR2 is SVGAGI. The length of the CDR3 is 15 residues. J lost 6 bases, V lost 8 bases, and 12 bases had no gene match. The CDR3 spells CASDRGRLGEKTQYF. The CDR3 DNA reads as TGTGCCAGCGACAGGGGGCGTCTTGGGGAAAAGACCCAGTACTTC.

In its sample, this clone was seen once. The CDR3 reads CASSPGLVEFGETQYF. In nucleotides, the CDR3 is TGCGCCAGCAGCCCAGGACTAGTCGAATTTGGGGAGACCCAGTACTTC. The chain has TRBV4-3 and TRBJ2-5; 7 bases align to TRBD2. The CDR3 totals 16 residues. The germline CDR1 and CDR2 sequences are LGHNA and YSLEER. V dropped 4 bases and J dropped 5; count of bases not matched to a gene: 13.

The chain employs TRBV10-2 and TRBJ1-3; D might be TRBD1 (6 bases). In germline, CDR1 is WSHSY, CDR2 SAAADI. Trimming took off 7 bases at V and 3 bases at J, with 10 bases between the two ends. CDR3 size: 13 residues. The CDR3 DNA is TGCGCCAGCACCACAGGGTATGGAAACACCATATATTTT. As protein: CASTTGYGNTIYF.

The chain's CDR3 is CASSGSQGAKAFF. CDR3 nucleotide sequence: TGCGCCAGCAGCGGATCACAGGGAGCAAAGGCTTTCTTT. The rearrangement links TRBV5-1 to TRBJ1-1, with a tentative D call TRBD1 (6 bases). Germline CDR1 SGHRS, CDR2 YFSETQ. Between the trimmed V and J ends, which lost 4 bases and 11 bases, there was a span of 18 bases. This CDR3 is built from 13 residues.

The V gene is TRBV5-1, the J gene TRBJ2-5; the D gene is possibly TRBD1 (5 bases). There are 14 residues in the CDR3. The V gene lost 6 bases and the J gene lost 1 base, with 13 bases spanning the gap. Germline CDR1 is SGHRS and CDR2 is YFSETQ. The CDR3 sequence is CASTRDSPQETQYF. In nucleotides, the CDR3 is TGCGCCAGCACCAGAGACAGTCCCCAAGAGACCCAGTACTTC. Full variable domain (outside the CDR3, taken from reference TRBV5-1 and TRBJ2-5): KAGVTQTPRYLIKTRGQQVTLSCSPISGHRSVSWYQQTPGQGLQFLFEYFSETQRNKGNFPGRFSGRQFSNSRSEMNVSTLELGDSALYLCASTRDSPQETQYFGPGTRLLVL.

The chain is built from TRBV6-6 and TRBJ2-7, with TRBD2 identical over 10 bases. The CDR3 consists of 15 residues. From germline, CDR1 is MNHNY and CDR2 SVGAGI (reference sequence). J gave up 2 bases and V 2 bases, and 3 bases lay outside the gene matches. CDR3 protein: CASSYGTSVPYEQYF. The CDR3 DNA sequence: TGTGCCAGCAGTTACGGGACTAGCGTACCCTACGAGCAGTACTTC.

This CDR3 reads CASSPSSYEQYF. Here the CDR3 DNA reads TGTGCCAGCAGTCCTAGCTCCTACGAGCAGTACTTC. The chain uses TRBV6-5 and TRBJ2-7; no definite D call. Germline CDR1 and CDR2: MNHEY and SVGAGI. The CDR3 has 12 amino acids. V lost 5 bases and J 0 bases, leaving 5 bases between the germline ends.

This chain's CDR3 is CSANKDYEQYF. CDR3 DNA sequence: TGCAGTGCCAACAAAGACTACGAGCAGTACTTC. The genes are TRBV20-1 and TRBJ2-7; D is unclear. This CDR3 is 11 amino acids long. Germline-derived CDR1 and CDR2 are DFQATT and SNEGSKA (reference sequence). V was pared by 6 bases and J by 3 bases, with 9 bases between.

The rearrangement links TRBV11-2 to TRBJ2-3; 12 bases agree with TRBD2. Germline lookup yields CDR1 SGHAT and CDR2 FQNNGV. V shed 4 bases, J shed 1 base, and the junction held 9 bases outside the gene matches. The CDR3 length is 18 residues. For the CDR3, the DNA is TGTGCCAGCAGCTCCCTGGACCGACTAGCGGGGGGCACAGATACGCAGTATTTT. It encodes CASSSLDRLAGGTDTQYF. Full variable domain (remainder filled in from reference TRBV11-2 and TRBJ2-3): EAGVAQSPRYKIIEKRQSVAFWCNPISGHATLYWYQQILGQGPKLLIQFQNNGVVDDSQLPKDRFSAERLKGVDSTLKIQPAKLEDSAVYLCASSSLDRLAGGTDTQYFGPGTRLTVL.

This clone has only a few counts. The V and J genes are TRBV10-3 and TRBJ1-2; possible D gene TRBD1, 5 bases. Trimming pared 2 bases from V and 4 bases from J, leaving 14 bases between. Germline V gene lookup returns CDR1 ENHRY and CDR2 SYGVKD. CDR3 length: 15 residues. CDR3 sequence (DNA): TGTGCCATCAGTGAGGCACAGGATTCCGGCTATGGCTACACCTTC. This gives the protein CAISEAQDSGYGYTF.

The chain has TRBV21-1 and TRBJ2-7; the listed D gene, TRBD2, was not tested against the DNA. TRBV21-1 constitutes a pseudogene. This CDR3 contains 13 residues. Written as DNA, the CDR3 is TGTGCCACCCCGGACGGAGGACCCTACGAGCAGTACTTC. Amino acids: CATPDGGPYEQYF.

The chain carries TRBV13 and TRBJ2-2; 11 nucleotides align to TRBD2. Germline assignment: CDR1 PRHDT and CDR2 FYEKMQ (reference sequence). The CDR3 contains 16 residues. V trimming: 0 bases; J trimming: 6 bases; junction bases outside the gene matches: 3. The chain's CDR3 is CASSLGLAGVPGELFF. CDR3 nucleotides: TGTGCCAGCAGCTTAGGACTAGCGGGAGTTCCCGGGGAGCTGTTTTTT.

The chain has TRBV7-3 and TRBJ2-1; 7 bases are shared with TRBD2. The CDR3 sequence is 16 residues long. CDR1 is SGHTA and CDR2 is FQGTGA in the germline V gene. V shed 4 bases, J shed 8 bases, and the junction held 14 bases outside the gene matches. The DNA for the CDR3 is TGTGCCAGCAGCTCAAACCGGGAGGCCGGGTCGGATGAGCAGTTCTTC. Encoded protein: CASSSNREAGSDEQFF.

The CDR3: CASSLGGSLSHEQFF. The CDR3, as DNA: TGTGCCAGCAGCTTAGGAGGGAGCTTGTCCCATGAGCAGTTCTTC. The chain combines TRBV11-3 with TRBJ2-1, with D perhaps matching TRBD2 (5 bases). V was clipped by 1 base and J by 8 bases, with 15 bases between them. CDR1 and CDR2 from the germline V gene are SGHNT and YENEEA. CDR3 length: 15 amino acids.

The chain couples TRBV27 to TRBJ1-1; no firm D call. V lost 3 bases and J 1 base, leaving 9 bases between the germline ends. There are 14 residues in the CDR3. Germline lookup yields CDR1 MNHEY and CDR2 SMNVEV (reference sequence). CDR3 protein: CASSFGKGNTEAFF. The CDR3 DNA reads as TGTGCCAGCAGTTTCGGGAAAGGGAACACTGAAGCTTTCTTT.

The CDR3 spells CASSLTSGSEGATDTQYF. CDR3 bases: TGTGCCAGCAGCTTGACTAGCGGGAGTGAGGGGGCCACAGATACGCAGTATTTT. V is TRBV5-6 and J is TRBJ2-3; 11 bases fit TRBD2. This CDR3 spans 18 amino acids. V gave up 1 base and J gave up 2 bases; unmatched junction bases: 9. Germline values: CDR1 SGHDT, CDR2 YYEEEE.

This sequence joins TRBV27 and TRBJ2-3; TRBD2 matches 7 bases. The CDR3 has 16 amino acids. Germline V gives CDR1 MNHEY, CDR2 SMNVEV (reference sequence). Trimming took 6 bases from V and 2 from J; bases not matched to a gene: 11. This chain's CDR3 is CASSPSAGEITDTQYF. The CDR3 bases are TGTGCCAGCAGCCCATCTGCGGGAGAGATCACAGATACGCAGTATTTT.

The rearrangement uses TRBV3-1 (or the pseudogene TRBV3-2) and TRBJ1-1; D is unclear. Germline lookup yields CDR1 LGHDT and CDR2 YNNKEL (reference sequence). With 2 bases removed from V and 3 bases from J, the gap between germline ends came to 10 bases. The CDR3 extends over 14 amino acids. The chain's CDR3 is CASSQMVSDTEAFF. CDR3 coding DNA: TGTGCCAGCAGCCAAATGGTCTCGGACACTGAAGCTTTCTTT.

The gene calls are TRBV9 and TRBJ2-3; 7 bases match TRBD1. This CDR3 region has 16 residues. V shed 0 bases, J shed 7 bases, and the junction held 11 bases outside the gene matches. Germline lookup yields CDR1 SGDLS and CDR2 YYNGEE. CDR3 sequence (DNA): TGTGCCAGCAGCGTAGGGTTGGTAAGGGGGCTGAATACGCAGTATTTT. Amino acids: CASSVGLVRGLNTQYF.

The DNA of the CDR3 is TGTGCCAGCAGCCCAGGGGGACAGGGGGGATACCAAGAGACCCAGTACTTC. Amino acids: CASSPGGQGGYQETQYF. The rearrangement uses TRBV7-6 and TRBJ2-5, with 11 positions matching TRBD1. Per germline, CDR1 SGHVS and CDR2 FNYEAQ. This CDR3 region has 17 residues. The ends lost 5 bases at V and 0 bases at J; junction bases unmatched: 8.

This clone was detected once. The chain joins TRBV13 to TRBJ2-7; 9 bases fit TRBD1. V shed 6 bases, J shed 4 bases, and the junction held 4 bases outside the gene matches. This CDR3 spans 13 amino acids. The V gene's germline CDR1 is PRHDT and CDR2 FYEKMQ (reference sequence). CDR3 sequence (DNA): TGTGCCAGCAGTCAGGACAGGGGATACGAGCAGTACTTC. Residues: CASSQDRGYEQYF.

The rearrangement uses TRBV6-2 or TRBV6-3 and TRBJ1-3, with D hard to call. This CDR3 is 14 amino acids long. V gave up 4 bases and J gave up 0 bases, with 7 bases separating them. CDR1 MNHEY and CDR2 SVGEGT come from the germline V gene. CDR3 nucleotides: TGTGCCAGCAGTTTGGGCGTCTCTGGAAACACCATATATTTT. This translates into CASSLGVSGNTIYF.

Concerning this clone: The junction does not match germline at one end; this may be a read error. The V call is TRBV14, the J call TRBJ1-2; no definite D call. The germline V gene has CDR1 SGHDN and CDR2 FVKESK. The CDR3 sequence is 13 residues long. The CDR3 reads CASSRQANSGYTF. CDR3 nucleotides: TGTGCCAGCAGCCGCCAGGCGAACTCTGGCTACACCTTC.

This clone turned up a few times. This sequence joins TRBV2 and TRBJ2-2; TRBD1 matches at 9 bases. The germline gives CDR1 SNHLY, CDR2 FYNNEI. With 3 bases clipped from V and 5 bases from J, the junction kept 4 bases outside the gene matches. CDR3 size: 15 residues. The CDR3: CASSENRGQTGELFF. The CDR3 region has the DNA TGTGCCAGCAGTGAGAACAGGGGGCAAACCGGGGAGCTGTTTTTT.

A single count supports this clone. The chain links TRBV4-2 to TRBJ2-1; 8 bases match TRBD2. Germline CDR1 reads LGHNA; CDR2 reads YNFKEQ. The junction had 5 bases not matched to a gene; V was cut back by 1 base and J by 3 bases. The CDR3 extends over 16 amino acids. The CDR3 here is CASSQGLASFYNEQFF. DNA for the CDR3: TGTGCCAGCAGCCAAGGACTAGCGAGCTTCTACAATGAGCAGTTCTTC.

The chain recombines TRBV27 with TRBJ1-1; the D gene is possibly TRBD1 (5 bases). Deletions cut 6 bases from V and 6 bases from J, with 17 bases between. In germline, CDR1 is MNHEY, CDR2 SMNVEV (reference sequence). The CDR3 loop spans 14 amino acids. The DNA of the CDR3 is TGTGCCAGCAGCCCCACAGGTAGAGGTGCTGAAGCTTTCTTT. Protein sequence: CASSPTGRGAEAFF.